These 5 T cell receptor beta chains originate from one sample sequenced in a study of T-cell reconstitution after alpha-beta-depleted transplantation in children. A TCRbeta library incorporating unique molecular identifiers was prepared. A single record per CDR3 protein comes from TCRdb applying MiXCR to the PCR reads. This repertoire shows hundreds of thousands of distinct CDR3 sequences, under 14% found once; its top ten account for around 20%. Sequenced here: peripheral blood, sampled 180 days after TCRalphabeta/CD19-depleted stem cell transplant. These receptors came from a male patient between 2 and 10 years old who had a stem cell transplant for chronic granulomatous disease, so the T cells may come from the graft donor.

The table lists this clonotype with many counts. The J gene is TRBJ2-3, the V gene TRBV29-1; D not resolved. This CDR3 has 12 residues. Germline V gives CDR1 SQVTM, CDR2 ANQGSEA. Trimming took off 6 bases at V and 6 bases at J, with 13 bases between the two ends. The CDR3 bases are TGCAGCGTCGTACCTAGAGACGATACGCAGTATTTT. This gives the protein CSVVPRDDTQYF.

This clonotype has at least ten counts. Just one base apart from a much larger clone, this may be a read error. This rearrangement joins TRBV12-3 or TRBV12-4 to TRBJ1-1; D ambiguous. The CDR3 covers 12 residues. V lost 6 bases and J 0 bases, leaving 5 bases between the germline ends. For the CDR3, the DNA is TGTGCCAGCAGGCGGATGAACACTGAAGCTTTCTTT. Its protein product is CASRRMNTEAFF.

This clonotype was seen at least ten times. The J gene is TRBJ2-1, the V gene TRBV5-1; D is ambiguous. This CDR3 has 17 amino acids. Germline CDR1 SGHRS, CDR2 YFSETQ. Trimming removed 4 bases from V and 4 bases from J, with 21 bases in between. The CDR3 loop is CASSVLPVSDHYNEQFF. CDR3 DNA sequence: TGCGCCAGCAGCGTGCTACCTGTAAGCGATCATTACAATGAGCAGTTCTTC.

This clonotype was observed a few times. The chain is built from TRBV18 and TRBJ2-2; D is unclear. V dropped 4 bases and J dropped 7 bases, with 13 bases sitting between them. The CDR3 contains 14 residues. Germline V lookup: CDR1 KGHSH, CDR2 LQKENI. The CDR3 coding sequence is TGTGCCAGCTCACAGGACCCTTCCAGCGGGGAGCTGTTTTTT. Its translation: CASSQDPSSGELFF.

The sample holds many counts of this clonotype. V usage is TRBV11-2 and J usage is TRBJ2-1; TRBD1 matches 9 bases. The CDR3 has 16 amino acids. CDR1 and CDR2 (germline): SGHAT, FQNNGV. With 2 bases clipped from V and 6 bases from J, the junction kept 8 bases outside the gene matches. The DNA of the CDR3 is TGTGCCAGCAGCTTATCACAGGGGGCGCGATCCAATGAGCAGTTCTTC. Its protein is CASSLSQGARSNEQFF.